This T cell receptor beta chain was sequenced for a study of blood T cell repertoires in COVID-19. Method: immunoSEQ multiplex PCR; TCRdb's copy keeps in-frame clones and lacks some. This table holds around 240,000 clones, approximately 83% found once. Germline CDR1 reads SGHRS; CDR2 reads YFSETQ. The CDR3 covers 14 residues. The ends were cut back, 3 bases at V and 5 bases at J, with 9 bases in the middle. The sequencing input was peripheral blood. The source of this sequence is a woman aged 50 to 60 with acute or convalescent COVID-19. The genes are TRBV5-1 and TRBJ1-6; D is perhaps TRBD1 (5 bases). DNA for the CDR3: TGCGCCAGCAGCTACGGGACTAATAATTCACCCCTCCACTTT. Its translation: CASSYGTNNSPLHF. Full variable domain (rest looked up from reference TRBV5-1 and TRBJ1-6): KAGVTQTPRYLIKTRGQQVTLSCSPISGHRSVSWYQQTPGQGLQFLFEYFSETQRNKGNFPGRFSGRQFSNSRSEMNVSTLELGDSALYLCASSYGTNNSPLHFGNGTRLTVT.